The clone carrying this TCR beta chain was counted ten times or more. TCR beta CDR3 regions were amplified from RNA transcripts. First-round RT-PCR of the TCR CDR3 relied on the HTBI primer set. MiXCR, run by TCRdb on the multiplex PCR reads, gives a single entry per CDR3 protein. This table has hundreds of thousands of distinct CDR3 sequences, about 45% appearing once. This sample is drawn from a study of T cells in Graves' hyperthyroidism and ophthalmopathy. Germline CDR1 is LNHDA and CDR2 is SQIVND (reference sequence). V lost 5 bases to trimming and J lost 7 bases, with 12 bases between them. This CDR3 has 13 residues.

V gene TRBV19 combines with J gene TRBJ1-5; D is possibly TRBD1 (5 bases). The TCR comes from an adult man with Graves' disease, either hyperthyroidism or ophthalmopathy (not recorded which). Sequencing was performed on peripheral blood or thyroid tissue (not recorded which). The CDR3, as DNA: TGTGCCAGTAGTGGGGGAAGGGAGCAGCCCCAGCATTTT. Its protein product is CASSGGREQPQHF.